This is a list of T cell receptor beta chains from one sample in a study of regulatory T cells in long-lasting Graves disease. TCRdb fed the multiplex PCR reads into MiXCR, producing one record per CDR3 protein. The repertoire holds a few hundred thousand distinct CDR3 sequences, with 20% to 25% as singletons. The sequences come from peripheral blood mononuclear cells (PBMCs), collected when the disease was refractory, from a patient treated with antithyroid drugs. These receptor sequences come from a woman aged 35 to 49 with Graves disease. Both conserved end residues are part of each CDR3. A D gene is named only where the DNA matches it firmly. Size is omitted from some rows. Given values are once, few, many or a class for expanded clones.

>NA|few|TRBV11-2|TRBJ1-4
TGTGCCAGCAGCTTAGATTTCAACGAACTGTTTTTT
CASSLDFNELFF
>TRBD1|many|TRBV5-1|TRBJ1-5
TGCGCCAGCAGCAGAACAGGGGATCAGCCCCAGCATTTT
CASSRTGDQPQHF
>TRBD1|NA|TRBV20-1|TRBJ1-1
TGCAGTGCTAGTCCCGGGACAGGCCGTCTGAACACTGAAGCTTTCTTT
CSASPGTGRLNTEAFF
>NA|few|TRBV27|TRBJ1-1
TGTGCCAGCAGTTTGAATTACGGGGCGCACACTGAAGCTTTCTTT
CASSLNYGAHTEAFF
>TRBD1|NA|TRBV5-1|TRBJ2-5
TGCGCCAGCAGCTTCTATGGTTGGCAGGGGGCCCCCAAAGAGACCCAGTACTTC
CASSFYGWQGAPKETQYF
>NA|NA|TRBV4-1|TRBJ1-2
TGCGCCAGCAGCCAAGATTTAACAAACCCCTACACCTTC
CASSQDLTNPYTF
>NA|NA|TRBV5-1|TRBJ2-2
TGCGCCAGCAGCACTCAGGTTGGCGGGGAGCTGTTTTTT
CASSTQVGGELFF
>TRBD1|NA|TRBV20-1|TRBJ2-2
TGCAGTGCTCCCGGGACAGGGGCCGGGGAGCTGTTTTTT
CSAPGTGAGELFF
>NA|few|TRBV10-3|TRBJ2-6
TGTGCCACCGCTGGGGGTCCCTACTCTGGGGCCAACGTCCTGACTTTC
CATAGGPYSGANVLTF
>TRBD2|few|TRBV19|TRBJ2-2
TGTGCCAGTAGTATTGCGGGAGGGGCGTCCAATAGCGGGGAGCTGTTTTTT
CASSIAGGASNSGELFF
>NA|NA|TRBV29-1|TRBJ1-5
TGCAGCGTGGACCAAGGGGGAAGCAATCAGCCCCAGCATTTT
CSVDQGGSNQPQHF
>NA|many|TRBV10-2|TRBJ1-6
TGCGCCAGCAGTGTCGGGGGCAATTCACCCCTCCACTTT
CASSVGGNSPLHF
>NA|many|TRBV28|TRBJ1-5
TGTGCCAGCAGTTTTTTGGCCTCAGGTCAGCCCCAGCATTTT
CASSFLASGQPQHF
>TRBD1|many|TRBV5-1|TRBJ1-2
TGCGCCAGCAGCCCCGGGACAGGCAACTATGGCTACACCTTC
CASSPGTGNYGYTF
>TRBD2|NA|TRBV12-3/TRBV12-4|TRBJ2-2
TGTGCCAGCAGTTTATTGCCGGGAGGCCCCACCGGGGAGCTGTTTTTT
CASSLLPGGPTGELFF
>NA|many|TRBV7-8|TRBJ2-7
TGTGCCAGCAGCCCCCGGCGGGTCTCGTCGTTCTACGAGCAGTACTTC
CASSPRRVSSFYEQYF